This T cell receptor (beta chain) originates from a study of T cell responses to AZD1222 COVID-19 vaccine. Study findings and constraints: Clonal diversity was possibly underestimated; the donors were predominantly white British and more often female. Recipients of AZD1222 seropositive at baseline numbered only 6 or 7. CD4 TCRs linked to vaccination spanned spike, dominating at 160-218 and 743-854.

Notes on this clone: Its target is not known.

There are 14 residues in the CDR3. V was shortened by 5 bases and J by 5 bases, with 13 bases between the two germline ends. CDR1 GTSNPN and CDR2 SVGIG come from the germline V gene (reference sequence). Clones were sequenced by immunoSEQ multiplex PCR, and TCRdb holds only the in-frame ones, with some missing. Of about 160,000 clones listed, about 91% were seen once; the top ten hold 4.4%. The rearrangement joins TRBV30 to TRBJ1-6; D call uncertain. The TCR sequence derives from an adult in good health. This specimen was peripheral blood, taken on day 0 of MenACWY control vaccination. The CDR3 DNA follows: TGTGCCTGGGACGGAAGTATGAATAATTCACCCCTCCACTTT. It encodes CAWDGSMNNSPLHF.